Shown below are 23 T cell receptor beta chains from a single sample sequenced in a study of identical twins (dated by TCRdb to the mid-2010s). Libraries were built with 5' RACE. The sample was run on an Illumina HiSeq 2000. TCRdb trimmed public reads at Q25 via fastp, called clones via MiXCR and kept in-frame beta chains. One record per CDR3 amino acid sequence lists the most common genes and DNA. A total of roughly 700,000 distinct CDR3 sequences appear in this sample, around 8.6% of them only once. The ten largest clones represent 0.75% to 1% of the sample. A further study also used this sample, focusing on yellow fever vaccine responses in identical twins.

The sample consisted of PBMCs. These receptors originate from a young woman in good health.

The CDR3 bases are TGTGCCAGCAGCTTGACTAGCGGGATGAGCGAGCAGTACTTC. Encoded protein: CASSLTSGMSEQYF. The chain employs TRBV7-2 and TRBJ2-7, with 11 bases matching TRBD2. Germline V CDR1 and CDR2: SGHTA, FQGNSA. There are 14 residues in the CDR3. V shed 3 bases, J shed 6 bases, and the junction held 4 bases outside the gene matches.

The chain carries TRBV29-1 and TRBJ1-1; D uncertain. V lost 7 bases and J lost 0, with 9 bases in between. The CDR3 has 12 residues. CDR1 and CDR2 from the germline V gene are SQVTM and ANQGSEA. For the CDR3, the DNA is TGCAGCGCCCAGGACCTGAACACTGAAGCTTTCTTT. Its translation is CSAQDLNTEAFF.

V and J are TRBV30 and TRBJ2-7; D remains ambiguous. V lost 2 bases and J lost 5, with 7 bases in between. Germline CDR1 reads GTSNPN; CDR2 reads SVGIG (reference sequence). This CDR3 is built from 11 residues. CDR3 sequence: CAWSSSDEQYF. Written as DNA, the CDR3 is TGTGCCTGGAGTTCGAGCGACGAGCAGTACTTC. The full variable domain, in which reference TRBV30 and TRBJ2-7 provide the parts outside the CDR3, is SQTIHQWPATLVQPVGSPLSLECTVEGTSNPNLYWYRQAAGRGLQLLFYSVGIGQISSEVPQNLSASRPQDRQFILSSKKLLLSDSGFYLCAWSSSDEQYFGPGTRLTVT.

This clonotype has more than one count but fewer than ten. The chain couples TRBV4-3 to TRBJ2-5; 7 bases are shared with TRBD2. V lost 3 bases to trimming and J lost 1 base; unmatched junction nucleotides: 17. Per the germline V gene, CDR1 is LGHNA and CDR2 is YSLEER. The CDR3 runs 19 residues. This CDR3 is CASSQERTSPWSAQETQYF. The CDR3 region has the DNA TGCGCCAGCAGCCAGGAAAGGACTAGTCCCTGGTCGGCCCAAGAGACCCAGTACTTC.

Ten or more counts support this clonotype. DNA for the CDR3: TGTGCCACAGGGGAGAAAGAGACCCAGTACTTC. As protein: CATGEKETQYF. The genes are TRBV10-3 and TRBJ2-5; a possible D gene is TRBD1 (6 bases). The V gene lost 10 bases and the J gene lost 3 bases, with 9 bases spanning the gap. Germline V lookup: CDR1 ENHRY, CDR2 SYGVKD. CDR3 length: 11 residues.

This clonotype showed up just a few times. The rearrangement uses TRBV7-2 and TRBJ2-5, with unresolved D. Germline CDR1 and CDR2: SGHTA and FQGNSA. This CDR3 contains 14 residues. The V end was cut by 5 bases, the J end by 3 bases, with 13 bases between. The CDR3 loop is CASSARQLKETQYF. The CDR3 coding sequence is TGTGCCAGCAGCGCCCGCCAGTTGAAAGAGACCCAGTACTTC.

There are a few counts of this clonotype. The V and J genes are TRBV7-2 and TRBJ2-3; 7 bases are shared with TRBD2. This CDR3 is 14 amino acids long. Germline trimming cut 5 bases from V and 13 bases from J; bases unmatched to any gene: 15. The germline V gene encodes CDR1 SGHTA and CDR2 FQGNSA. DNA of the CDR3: TGTGCCAGCAGCCCTACTGTTGAGGGAGGGGTAAAGTATTTT. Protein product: CASSPTVEGGVKYF.

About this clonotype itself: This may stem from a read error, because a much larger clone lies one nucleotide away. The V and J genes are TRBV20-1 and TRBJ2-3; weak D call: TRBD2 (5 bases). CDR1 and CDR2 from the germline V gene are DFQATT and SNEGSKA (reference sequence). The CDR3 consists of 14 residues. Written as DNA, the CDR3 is TGCTGTGCTAGAATCGGTAGCGTCCCAGATACGCAGTATTTT. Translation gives CCARIGSVPDTQYF.

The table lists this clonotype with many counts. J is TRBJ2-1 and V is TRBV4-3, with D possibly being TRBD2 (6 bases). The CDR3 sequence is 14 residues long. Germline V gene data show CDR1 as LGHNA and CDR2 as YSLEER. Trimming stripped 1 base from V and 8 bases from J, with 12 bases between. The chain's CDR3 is CASSQGRERDEQFF. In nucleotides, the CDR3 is TGCGCCAGCAGCCAAGGGCGGGAACGAGATGAGCAGTTCTTC.

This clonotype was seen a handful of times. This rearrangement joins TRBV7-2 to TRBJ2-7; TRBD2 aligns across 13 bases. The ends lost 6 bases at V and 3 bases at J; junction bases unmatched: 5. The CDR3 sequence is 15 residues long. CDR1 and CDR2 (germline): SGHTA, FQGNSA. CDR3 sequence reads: CASRPGLAGDYEQYF. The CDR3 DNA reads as TGTGCCAGCAGACCAGGACTAGCGGGAGACTACGAGCAGTACTTC.

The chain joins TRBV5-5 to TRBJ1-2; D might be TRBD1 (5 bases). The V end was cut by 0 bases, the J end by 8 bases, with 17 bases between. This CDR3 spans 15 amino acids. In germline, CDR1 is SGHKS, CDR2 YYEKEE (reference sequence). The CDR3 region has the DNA TGTGCCAGCAGCTTGGAAGTCAGGGTCTCTTCGGGCTACACCTTC. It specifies CASSLEVRVSSGYTF.

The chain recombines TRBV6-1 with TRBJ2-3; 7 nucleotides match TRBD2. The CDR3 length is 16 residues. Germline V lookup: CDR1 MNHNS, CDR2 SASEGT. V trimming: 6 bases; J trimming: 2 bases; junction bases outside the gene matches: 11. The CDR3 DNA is TGTGCCAGCAGCCCGGAAGGAGCGGGAACCACAGATACGCAGTATTTT. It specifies CASSPEGAGTTDTQYF.

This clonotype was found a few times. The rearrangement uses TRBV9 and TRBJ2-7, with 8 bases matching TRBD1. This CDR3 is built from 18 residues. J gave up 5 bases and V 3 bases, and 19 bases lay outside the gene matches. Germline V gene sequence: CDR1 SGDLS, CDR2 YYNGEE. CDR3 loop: CASSDTSLDRGQGDEQYF. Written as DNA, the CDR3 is TGTGCCAGCAGCGACACATCCCTAGACAGGGGTCAAGGGGACGAGCAGTACTTC. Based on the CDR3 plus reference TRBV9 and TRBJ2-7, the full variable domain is DSGVTQTPKHLITATGQRVTLRCSPRSGDLSVYWYQQSLDQGLQFLIQYYNGEERAKGNILERFSAQQFPDLHSELNLSSLELGDSALYFCASSDTSLDRGQGDEQYFGPGTRLTVT.

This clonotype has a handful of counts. CDR3 amino acids: CASEDRADGYTF. In DNA form, the CDR3 reads TGTGCCAGCGAAGACAGGGCAGATGGCTACACCTTC. The chain couples TRBV9 to TRBJ1-2; 7 bases align to TRBD1. The ends lost 7 bases at V and 6 bases at J; junction bases unmatched: 6. The length of the CDR3 is 12 residues. CDR1 is SGDLS and CDR2 is YYNGEE in the germline V gene.

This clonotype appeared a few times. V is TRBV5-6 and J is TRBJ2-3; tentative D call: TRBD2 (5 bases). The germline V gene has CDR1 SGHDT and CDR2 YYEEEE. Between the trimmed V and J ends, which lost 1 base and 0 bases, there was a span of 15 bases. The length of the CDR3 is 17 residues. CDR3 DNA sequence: TGTGCCAGCAGCTTGTACTCGTCGGACTCTAGCACAGATACGCAGTATTTT. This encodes CASSLYSSDSSTDTQYF.

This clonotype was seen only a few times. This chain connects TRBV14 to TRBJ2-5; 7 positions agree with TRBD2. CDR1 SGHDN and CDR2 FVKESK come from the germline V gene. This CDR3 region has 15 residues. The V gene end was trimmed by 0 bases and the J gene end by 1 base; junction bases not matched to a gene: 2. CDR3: CASSQDIAGQETQYF. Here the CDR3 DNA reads TGTGCCAGCAGCCAAGATATAGCGGGCCAAGAGACCCAGTACTTC.

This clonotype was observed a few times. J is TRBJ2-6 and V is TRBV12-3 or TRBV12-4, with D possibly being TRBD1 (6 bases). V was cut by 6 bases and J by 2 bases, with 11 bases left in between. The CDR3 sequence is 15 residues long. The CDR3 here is CASRGRGPGANVLTF. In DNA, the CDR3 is TGTGCCAGCAGGGGCAGGGGCCCTGGGGCCAACGTCCTGACTTTC.

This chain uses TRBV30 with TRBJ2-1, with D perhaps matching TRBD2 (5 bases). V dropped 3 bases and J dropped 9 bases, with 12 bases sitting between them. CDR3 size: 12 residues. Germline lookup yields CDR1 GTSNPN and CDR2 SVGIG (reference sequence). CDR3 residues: CAWSDYRGEQFF. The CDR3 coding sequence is TGTGCCTGGAGCGACTACCGCGGTGAGCAGTTCTTC.

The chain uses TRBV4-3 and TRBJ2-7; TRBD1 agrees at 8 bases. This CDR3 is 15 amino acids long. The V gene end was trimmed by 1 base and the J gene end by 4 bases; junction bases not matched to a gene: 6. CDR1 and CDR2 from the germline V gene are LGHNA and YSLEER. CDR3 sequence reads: CASSQASTGDYEQYF. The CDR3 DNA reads TGCGCCAGCAGCCAAGCCTCGACAGGGGATTACGAGCAGTACTTC.

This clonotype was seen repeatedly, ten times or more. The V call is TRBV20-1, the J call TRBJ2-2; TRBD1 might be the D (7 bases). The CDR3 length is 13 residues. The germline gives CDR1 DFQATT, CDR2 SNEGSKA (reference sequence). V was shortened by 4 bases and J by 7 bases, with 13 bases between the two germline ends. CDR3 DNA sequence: TGCAGTGCTATATCAGGGGGGATCGGGGAGCTGTTTTTT. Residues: CSAISGGIGELFF.

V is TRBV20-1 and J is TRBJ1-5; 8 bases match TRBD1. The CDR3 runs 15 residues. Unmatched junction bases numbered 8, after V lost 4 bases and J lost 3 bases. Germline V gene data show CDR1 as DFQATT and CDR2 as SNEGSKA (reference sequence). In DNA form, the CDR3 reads TGCAGTGCTATACAGGGGGTGTTCATCAATCAGCCCCAGCATTTT. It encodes CSAIQGVFINQPQHF.

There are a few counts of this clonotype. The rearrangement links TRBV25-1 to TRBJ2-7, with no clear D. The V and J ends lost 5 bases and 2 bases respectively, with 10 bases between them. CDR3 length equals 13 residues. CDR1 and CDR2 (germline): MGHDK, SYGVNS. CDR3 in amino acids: CASSYKGTYEQYF. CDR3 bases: TGTGCCAGCAGTTACAAGGGAACCTACGAGCAGTACTTC.

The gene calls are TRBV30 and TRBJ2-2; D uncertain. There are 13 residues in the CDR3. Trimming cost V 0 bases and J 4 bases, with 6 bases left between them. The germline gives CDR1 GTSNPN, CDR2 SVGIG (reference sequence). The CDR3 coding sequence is TGTGCCTGGAGTGTTCAGAGCACCGGGGAGCTGTTTTTT. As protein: CAWSVQSTGELFF.